Sequencing of this TCR beta chain was carried out in a study of blood T cells in healthy people across ages. This CDR3 comprises 14 residues. CDR1 and CDR2 (germline): KGHSY, FQNENV. The ends lost 4 bases at V and 6 bases at J; junction bases unmatched: 4. The authors ran a second PCR of about 6 to 11 cycles using a sample-barcoded 5' primer and a J-beta primer mix. Using its own MiXCR run on the 5' RACE reads, TCRdb lists one record per CDR3 protein. Counted here are about 1,600,000 distinct CDR3 sequences, 35% to 45% occurring once; the ten biggest clones make up approximately 7.9%. The gene calls are TRBV16 and TRBJ2-3, with 10 bases matching TRBD2. This sequence was found in a woman aged 18-29 years in good health. The specimen was blood. The CDR3 loop reads CASSLAGGWDTQYF. In DNA, the CDR3 is TGTGCCAGCAGCCTAGCGGGAGGATGGGATACGCAGTATTTT.